This T cell receptor (beta chain) was found in a study of a mutant IDH1 vaccine in newly diagnosed glioma. Background on the study: Commencement of vaccination occurred 4-6 weeks following radiotherapy alone, or concurrently with temozolomide cycles. Of treated patients, approximately 62% were men and roughly 40% women, averaging roughly 42 years. Before enrollment, patients got radiotherapy alone, temozolomide alone, or mostly the combination.

Data came from immunoSEQ multiplex PCR; TCRdb stores just in-frame clones and leaves some out. The sample gives 40,000 or so clones, 65% to 85% of which show up once; 2% to 2.5% is in the top ten. In regard to this clone: Its antigen is undetermined.

Time point given: week 11, during vaccination. Doses comprised 300 ug of mutant IDH1 20-mer peptide each, plus topical imiquimod. Donor diagnoses consisted of new WHO grade 3 or 4 IDH1-mutant, ATRX-lost astrocytomas. The CDR3 loop spans 14 amino acids. The V gene's germline CDR1 is SGHRS and CDR2 YFSETQ. The V end lost 0 bases, the J end lost 0 bases, and 4 bases lay between the germline ends. The sequence derives from a middle-aged man with glioma. The sequencing used PBMCs, collected from a glioma patient whose treatment included an IDH1 peptide vaccine. The chain uses TRBV5-1 and TRBJ2-4; D unresolved. The CDR3 region is CASSLALAKNIQYF. The CDR3 DNA reads as TGCGCCAGCAGCTTGGCCCTAGCCAAAAACATTCAGTACTTC. Supplemented by reference TRBV5-1 and TRBJ2-4, the full variable domain reads KAGVTQTPRYLIKTRGQQVTLSCSPISGHRSVSWYQQTPGQGLQFLFEYFSETQRNKGNFPGRFSGRQFSNSRSEMNVSTLELGDSALYLCASSLALAKNIQYFGAGTRLSVL.